This TCR beta chain was observed in a study of blood T cell repertoires in COVID-19. About the study: Nucleic acid was either cDNA or gDNA, and it came from T cells, B-cell-depleted T cells, or PBMCs.

Original handling: Quantification of nucleated cells was approximated via reference gene primer amplification. Method: immunoSEQ multiplex PCR; TCRdb's copy keeps in-frame clones and lacks some. The DNA gave D and trimming, while V, J and clone size come from that table. The data hold some 170,000 clones, with around 83% observed a single time. This TCR was recovered from a man aged 35-49 years with acute or convalescent COVID-19. Input material: peripheral blood.

CDR3 region: CASSTDGGGEQFF. The CDR3 DNA reads TGTGCCAGCAGCACCGACGGAGGAGGTGAGCAGTTCTTC. The chain couples TRBV11-3 to TRBJ2-1, with D perhaps matching TRBD2 (5 bases). V was clipped by 5 bases and J by 9 bases, with 14 bases between them. The V gene's germline CDR1 is SGHNT and CDR2 YENEEA. The CDR3 covers 13 residues. Full variable domain (remainder filled in from reference TRBV11-3 and TRBJ2-1): EAGVVQSPRYKIIEKKQPVAFWCNPISGHNTLYWYLQNLGQGPELLIRYENEEAVDDSQLPKDRFSAERLKGVDSTLKIQPAELGDSAVYLCASSTDGGGEQFFGPGTRLTVL.